This T cell receptor (beta chain) was sequenced in a study of shared clonotypes between healthy human individuals. Study-level information: Each donor's CD8 memory used one plate, CD8 naive two, each CD4 subset three.

Only CD45RO-negative cells positively selected for CCR7 counted as naive CD8 cells, so terminally differentiated effector memory CD45RA+ cells were excluded. The healthy adult donors were HIV-negative and reported no recent acute infections or vaccinations. Sequencing used immunoSEQ multiplex PCR; TCRdb keeps in-frame clones, though not all of them. The data hold about 2 million clones, with approximately 94% observed a single time. After removal of 6 bases from V and 4 bases from J, the junction contained 2 bases not matched to a gene. CDR1 is MNHEY, CDR2 SMNVEV, per germline (reference sequence). This CDR3 has 14 amino acids. Points from the study as a whole: Generally, estimated richness proved larger in naive subsets than it did in memory subsets.

On this clone: Its antigen is not identified. The same CDR3 can be traced to other DNA sequences in this sample.

The chain combines TRBV27 with TRBJ2-1; 11 bases agree with TRBD1. This clonotype was obtained from a man in his late teens or twenties in good health. Sequencing input: naive CD8+ T cells sorted from blood. The CDR3 region is CASRGQGAYNEQFF. CDR3 nucleotides: TGTGCCAGCAGAGGACAGGGGGCGTACAATGAGCAGTTCTTC.